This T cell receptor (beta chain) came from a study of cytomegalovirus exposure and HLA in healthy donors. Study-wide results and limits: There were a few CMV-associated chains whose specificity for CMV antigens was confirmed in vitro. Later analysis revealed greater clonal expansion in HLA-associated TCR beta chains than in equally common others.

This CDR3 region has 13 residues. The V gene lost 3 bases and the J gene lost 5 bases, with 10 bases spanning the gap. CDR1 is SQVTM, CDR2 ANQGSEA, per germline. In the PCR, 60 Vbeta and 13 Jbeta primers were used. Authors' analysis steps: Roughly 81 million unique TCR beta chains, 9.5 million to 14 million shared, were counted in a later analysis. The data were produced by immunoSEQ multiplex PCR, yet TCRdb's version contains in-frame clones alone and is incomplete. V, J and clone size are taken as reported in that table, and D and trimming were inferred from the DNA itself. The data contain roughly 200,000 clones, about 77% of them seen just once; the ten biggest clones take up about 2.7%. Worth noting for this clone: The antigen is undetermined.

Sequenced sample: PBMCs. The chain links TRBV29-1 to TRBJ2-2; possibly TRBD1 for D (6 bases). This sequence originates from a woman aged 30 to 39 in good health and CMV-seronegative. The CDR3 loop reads CSVDLQGTGELFF. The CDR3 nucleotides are TGCAGCGTTGACTTACAGGGTACCGGGGAGCTGTTTTTT.